The subject of this entry is one TCR beta chain. The entry originates in a study of blood T cell repertoires in COVID-19. Turning to the study itself: PBMCs, B-cell-depleted T cells, or T cells provided the cDNA or gDNA that made up the material.

In germline, CDR1 is MDHEN, CDR2 SYDVKM. The CDR3 has 14 residues. V was cut by 5 bases and J by 7 bases, with 17 bases left in between. Authors' processing steps: Amplification from reference gene primers served as the basis for estimated nucleated cell counts. TCRdb's table, derived via immunoSEQ multiplex PCR, lists solely in-frame clones and lacks some. V and J calls and clone size come straight from that table; D and trimming were deduced from the DNA. The sample contains almost 200,000 clones, roughly 90% of which appear only once. The sequencing sample was made of PBMCs or T cells enriched from blood (not recorded which). The sequence came from a woman aged 18-30 years who had recovered from COVID-19. V gene TRBV28 combines with J gene TRBJ1-2; no definite D call. As DNA, the CDR3 is TGTGCCAGCAGTCCCCCGTGGCTTGTATTTGGCTACACCTTC. This translates into CASSPPWLVFGYTF.